These 14 T cell receptor beta chains were all obtained from the same sample, sequenced in a study of regulatory T cells in long-lasting Graves disease. Building the TCR beta libraries relied on iRepertoire HTBI primers, and CDR3 regions underwent Arm-PCR. TCRdb reanalysed the multiplex PCR reads using MiXCR and keeps one entry per CDR3 protein. The repertoire holds approximately 400,000 distinct CDR3 sequences, with around a quarter as singletons. The time point was: persistent/refractory GD, antithyroid drugs over 5 years with positive TRAb. Construction of the TCR library relied on RNA isolated from PBMCs. The sequencing used peripheral blood mononuclear cells (PBMCs), collected when the disease was refractory, from a patient treated with antithyroid drugs. The receptors here all came from a female donor with Graves disease.

There are many counts of this clonotype. The chain carries TRBV14 and TRBJ2-7; unclear D gene. This CDR3 is built from 15 residues. Germline-derived CDR1 and CDR2 are SGHDN and FVKESK. V was trimmed by 5 bases and J by 2 bases, leaving 16 bases between them. CDR3 sequence reads: CASSAQEASTYEQYF. CDR3 DNA: TGTGCCAGCAGCGCCCAGGAAGCCAGTACCTACGAGCAGTACTTC.

Ten or more counts support this clonotype. This chain joins TRBV6-1 and TRBJ2-6; 7 bases match TRBD1. The CDR3 has 15 amino acids. V lost 6 bases, J lost 2 bases, and 4 bases stayed unmatched. Germline-derived CDR1 and CDR2 are MNHNS and SASEGT. CDR3 region: CASSAQGAGANVLTF. CDR3 DNA sequence: TGTGCCAGCAGCGCGCAGGGGGCTGGGGCCAACGTCCTGACTTTC.

V is TRBV18 and J is TRBJ2-5, with D perhaps TRBD1 or TRBD2 (5 bases each). Germline V gene sequence: CDR1 KGHSH, CDR2 LQKENI. This CDR3 region has 14 residues. The ends were cut back, 3 bases at V and 4 bases at J, with 12 bases in the middle. The CDR3: CASSPLVGTETQYF. In DNA form, the CDR3 reads TGTGCCAGCTCACCCCTCGTTGGGACAGAGACCCAGTACTTC.

The chain uses TRBV5-1 and TRBJ2-7; 7 nucleotides align to TRBD1. From germline, CDR1 is SGHRS and CDR2 YFSETQ. After removal of 1 base from V and 6 bases from J, the junction contained 4 bases not matched to a gene. This CDR3 spans 13 amino acids. The CDR3 sequence is CASSLRQGGEQYF. The CDR3 DNA is TGCGCCAGCAGCTTGCGACAGGGTGGCGAGCAGTACTTC.

This chain connects TRBV15 to TRBJ1-4; tentative D call: TRBD1 (5 bases). The V end lost 5 bases, the J end lost 2 bases, and 15 bases lay between the germline ends. Looked up from germline, CDR1 is LNHNV and CDR2 is YYDKDF (reference sequence). The CDR3 totals 16 residues. CDR3 protein: CATSPTGDRTNEKLFF. The CDR3, as DNA: TGTGCCACCAGCCCCACGGGGGATAGGACTAATGAAAAACTGTTTTTT. Full variable domain (remainder filled in from reference TRBV15 and TRBJ1-4): DAMVIQNPRYQVTQFGKPVTLSCSQTLNHNVMYWYQQKSSQAPKLLFHYYDKDFNNEADTPDNFQSRRPNTSFCFLDIRSPGLGDTAMYLCATSPTGDRTNEKLFFGSGTQLSVL.

There are a few counts of this clonotype. The chain has TRBV18 and TRBJ2-7; 11 nucleotides match TRBD1. V dropped 2 bases and J dropped 3; count of bases not matched to a gene: 3. The CDR3 is 15 amino acids. The germline V gene has CDR1 KGHSH and CDR2 LQKENI. The CDR3 DNA follows: TGTGCCAGCTCACCAACCGGGACAGGGGGCTACGAGCAGTACTTC. Its protein is CASSPTGTGGYEQYF. The full variable domain, rest sourced from reference TRBV18 and TRBJ2-7, is NAGVMQNPRHLVRRRGQEARLRCSPMKGHSHVYWYRQLPEEGLKFMVYLQKENIIDESGMPKERFSAEFPKEGPSILRIQQVVRGDSAAYFCASSPTGTGGYEQYFGPGTRLTVT.

This clonotype appeared a few times. V and J are TRBV6-5 and TRBJ1-1; 8 bases fit TRBD1. CDR1 and CDR2 (germline): MNHEY, SVGAGI. The CDR3 length is 13 residues. V shed 4 bases and J 6 bases; nucleotides not matched to a gene: 4. The CDR3 sequence: CASSWTGLSEAFF. The CDR3 DNA is TGTGCCAGCAGTTGGACAGGGCTATCTGAAGCTTTCTTT.

This clonotype has a handful of counts. The chain joins TRBV6-1 to TRBJ1-3, with D hard to call. CDR1 and CDR2 (germline): MNHNS, SASEGT. Trimming took off 8 bases at V and 0 bases at J, with 11 bases between the two ends. This CDR3 comprises 14 residues. This CDR3 reads CASRQDFSGNTIYF. CDR3 sequence (DNA): TGTGCCAGCCGCCAGGACTTCTCTGGAAACACCATATATTTT.

A few counts support this clonotype. The chain's CDR3 is CASRPQGRLYEQYF. Here the CDR3 DNA reads TGTGCCAGCAGGCCACAGGGGAGGCTCTACGAGCAGTACTTC. This sequence joins TRBV6-1 and TRBJ2-7; possibly TRBD1 for D (7 bases). Per germline, CDR1 MNHNS and CDR2 SASEGT. V was shortened by 6 bases and J by 3 bases, with 15 bases between the two germline ends. The length of the CDR3 is 14 residues.

This clonotype was observed a few times. The rearrangement links TRBV5-1 to TRBJ2-5; D is uncertain. With 1 base removed from V and 2 bases from J, the gap between germline ends came to 12 bases. The CDR3 spans 15 residues. CDR1 is SGHRS and CDR2 is YFSETQ in the germline V gene. In DNA form, the CDR3 reads TGCGCCAGCAGCTTGTCCCCTTTGGGGCAAGAGACCCAGTACTTC. Translation: CASSLSPLGQETQYF.

The rearrangement uses TRBV20-1 and TRBJ2-1; 14 bases align to TRBD2. The germline V gene encodes CDR1 DFQATT and CDR2 SNEGSKA (reference sequence). This CDR3 is built from 15 residues. The junction had 6 bases not matched to a gene; V was cut back by 6 bases and J by 5 bases. CDR3 in DNA: TGCAGTGCCCTGACTAGCGGGAGGGAAAACAATGAGCAGTTCTTC. Protein product: CSALTSGRENNEQFF.

This clonotype was observed many times. This rearrangement joins TRBV10-3 to TRBJ2-5; either TRBD1 or TRBD2 may supply D (5 bases each). The CDR3 runs to 14 residues. CDR1 is ENHRY, CDR2 SYGVKD, per germline. Deletions cut 2 bases from V and 2 bases from J, with 9 bases between. The CDR3 coding sequence is TGTGCCATCAGTGAGGGGACGGTTCAAGAGACCCAGTACTTC. This sequence encodes CAISEGTVQETQYF.

This clonotype appeared a few times. This rearrangement joins TRBV6-2 or TRBV6-3 to TRBJ1-5, with 12 bases fitting TRBD1. J gave up 4 bases and V 6 bases, and 7 bases lay outside the gene matches. Looked up from germline, CDR1 is MNHEY and CDR2 is SVGEGT. This CDR3 has 16 amino acids. The CDR3 coding sequence is TGTGCCAGCAGACCGGGACAGGGGGCGCGAAATCAGCCCCAGCATTTT. Translated, it gives CASRPGQGARNQPQHF.

The chain couples TRBV5-1 to TRBJ2-3; TRBD2 matches at 9 bases. With V trimmed by 0 bases and J by 4 bases, 15 bases remained unmatched. The CDR3 is 19 residues long. In germline, CDR1 is SGHRS, CDR2 YFSETQ. The CDR3 nucleotides read TGCGCCAGCAGCTTGGCCTTACGGCGGGAGGGCCGCGGTGCAGATACGCAGTATTTT. It is translated as CASSLALRREGRGADTQYF.